This is a list of T cell receptor beta chains from one sample in a study of blood T cell repertoires in COVID-19. Here immunoSEQ multiplex PCR was the method, and the copy in TCRdb shows in-frame clones only, minus some. This table holds 120,000 or so clones, around 74% found once. Sample: peripheral blood. The receptors here all came from a man in his fifties or sixties with acute or convalescent COVID-19. The CDR3 runs from the conserved cysteine through the conserved F or W. D genes are given only for firm matches. Only part of the rows carry a size: once, few, many, or a class if the clone is expanded.

.,TRBV5-1,TRBJ2-7,.,CASSLESAGDEQYF,TGCGCCAGCAGCTTGGAGTCGGCGGGCGACGAGCAGTACTTC
.,TRBV4-1,TRBJ2-1,TRBD1,CASSQDDRAFYNEQFF,TGCGCCAGCAGCCAGGATGACAGGGCCTTTTACAATGAGCAGTTCTTC
.,TRBV9,TRBJ2-1,TRBD2,CASSGTSGSYNEQFF,TGTGCCAGCAGCGGGACTAGCGGCTCCTACAATGAGCAGTTCTTC
.,TRBV5-1,TRBJ2-3,TRBD2,CASSLGLAGAEGFTDTQYF,TGCGCCAGCAGCCTGGGACTAGCGGGAGCGGAGGGATTCACAGATACGCAGTATTTT
.,TRBV9,TRBJ2-3,TRBD2,CASSVHAGLAGGFTDTQYF,TGTGCCAGCAGCGTCCATGCGGGACTAGCGGGAGGGTTCACAGATACGCAGTATTTT
.,TRBV9,TRBJ2-1,.,CASSVGSEAYNEQFF,TGTGCCAGCAGCGTAGGAAGCGAGGCCTACAATGAGCAGTTCTTC
.,TRBV5-1,TRBJ2-1,TRBD1,CASSLGGGGYNEQFF,TGCGCCAGCAGTTTAGGGGGCGGAGGATACAATGAGCAGTTCTTC
once,TRBV5-6,TRBJ2-7,.,CASSPGLKGTEQYF,TGTGCCAGCAGCCCGGGACTCAAAGGGACCGAGCAGTACTTC
few,TRBV14,TRBJ2-5,TRBD2,CASSQGILADPYQETQYF,TGTGCCAGCAGCCAAGGGATACTAGCGGACCCGTACCAAGAGACCCAGTACTTC
.,TRBV7-3,TRBJ1-2,.,CASSVQGNYGYTF,TGTGCCAGCAGCGTACAGGGTAACTATGGCTACACCTTC
.,TRBV4-1,TRBJ2-1,TRBD1,CASSLLGTGANEQFF,TGCGCCAGCAGCCTCCTAGGGACAGGGGCAAATGAGCAGTTCTTC
.,TRBV6-6,TRBJ1-1,TRBD1,CASSLTVPGQISTEAFF,TGTGCCAGCAGTCTCACCGTTCCGGGACAGATTTCCACTGAAGCTTTCTTT
.,TRBV6-2/TRBV6-3,TRBJ1-2,.,CASSLMGGFNGYTF,TGTGCCAGCAGCCTGATGGGGGGGTTTAATGGCTACACCTTC
.,TRBV30,TRBJ2-1,TRBD2,CAWGSGRAVEQFF,TGTGCCTGGGGCAGCGGGAGGGCCGTTGAGCAGTTCTTC
.,TRBV27,TRBJ2-5,.,CASSFSNRWETQYF,TGTGCCAGCAGTTTCTCTAATCGCTGGGAGACCCAGTACTTC
.,TRBV6-6,TRBJ1-2,TRBD1,CASSSRQGDGYTF,TGTGCCAGCAGTTCAAGACAGGGGGATGGCTACACCTTC
few,TRBV29-1,TRBJ1-1,TRBD1,CSVRQGKDTEAFF,TGCAGCGTCCGACAGGGGAAGGACACTGAAGCTTTCTTT
.,TRBV11-2,TRBJ2-3,.,CASSFGTGSDTQYF,TGTGCCAGCAGTTTTGGGACTGGCTCAGATACGCAGTATTTT
.,TRBV7-9,TRBJ1-2,TRBD1,CASSPGQKDIYGYTF,TGTGCCAGCAGCCCGGGACAGAAAGACATTTATGGCTACACCTTC
.,TRBV7-2,TRBJ2-3,.,CASSLDYLSTDTQYF,TGTGCCAGCAGCTTAGACTACCTTAGCACAGATACGCAGTATTTT
once,TRBV5-1,TRBJ2-1,TRBD2,CASTQTSGTYNEQFF,TGCGCCAGCACCCAAACTAGCGGGACCTACAATGAGCAGTTCTTC
.,TRBV2,TRBJ2-3,TRBD1,CASSGNRGYTDTQYF,TGTGCCAGCAGTGGGAACAGGGGCTACACAGATACGCAGTATTTT
.,TRBV2,TRBJ1-2,.,CATSLQGGNYGYTF,TGTGCCACTTCCCTGCAGGGTGGGAACTATGGCTACACCTTC
.,TRBV11-3,TRBJ2-2,TRBD2,CASSYTVGLAGQDNTGELFF,TGTGCCAGCAGCTATACTGTAGGTCTAGCGGGTCAAGATAACACCGGGGAGCTGTTTTTT
.,TRBV2,TRBJ2-7,.,CASSDGAHEQYF,TGTGCCAGCAGTGATGGGGCCCACGAGCAGTACTTC
.,TRBV29-1,TRBJ2-3,.,CSVARAGTTDTQYF,TGCAGCGTTGCGAGGGCCGGCACCACAGATACGCAGTATTTT
once,TRBV29-1,TRBJ1-2,TRBD1,CSVGAGQGRYGYTF,TGCAGCGTTGGGGCGGGACAGGGGAGGTATGGCTACACCTTC
.,TRBV11-2,TRBJ2-5,.,CASSLDESAGGGKTQYF,TGTGCCAGCAGCTTAGACGAGTCGGCAGGGGGAGGAAAGACCCAGTACTTC
.,TRBV6-5,TRBJ2-2,.,CAARRKANTGELFF,TGTGCCGCAAGGAGGAAAGCGAACACCGGGGAGCTGTTTTTT
.,TRBV10-3,TRBJ2-7,.,CAISAVSSRTLSSYEQYF,TGTGCCATCAGTGCGGTTTCTAGCCGGACCCTGAGCTCCTACGAGCAGTACTTC
.,TRBV9,TRBJ1-6,TRBD1,CASSATGASYNSPLHF,TGTGCCAGCAGCGCCACAGGGGCCTCCTATAATTCACCCCTCCACTTT
.,TRBV5-1,TRBJ2-1,.,CASSLVSGGINNEQFF,TGCGCCAGCAGCTTGGTCTCGGGCGGGATAAACAATGAGCAGTTCTTC
.,TRBV4-2,TRBJ2-3,.,CASSQDSSVLDTQYF,TGTGCCAGCAGCCAAGATTCTAGCGTTCTAGATACGCAGTATTTT
.,TRBV5-1,TRBJ1-2,.,CASSLSGQNYGYTF,TGCGCCAGCAGCTTGAGTGGACAGAACTATGGCTACACCTTC
once,TRBV7-2,TRBJ2-1,TRBD1,CASSSSGQGNIEQFF,TGTGCCAGCAGCTCCAGCGGACAGGGAAACATTGAGCAGTTCTTC
.,TRBV27,TRBJ2-3,TRBD2,CASSPLAGAGIKQYF,TGTGCCAGCAGTCCCCTAGCGGGGGCGGGCATAAAGCAGTATTTT
once,TRBV11-3,TRBJ2-7,TRBD2,CASSPVAGASYEQYF,TGTGCCAGCAGCCCAGTAGCGGGCGCGTCCTACGAGCAGTACTTC
.,TRBV18,TRBJ1-2,.,CASSPTGYYGYTF,TGTGCCAGCTCACCAACAGGGTACTATGGCTACACCTTC
.,TRBV30,TRBJ1-1,.,CAWRRLVEEAFF,TGTGCCTGGAGGCGCCTGGTCGAAGAAGCTTTCTTT
.,TRBV30,TRBJ1-2,.,CAWSHPGGFLGYTF,TGTGCCTGGAGTCATCCGGGGGGGTTCTTGGGCTACACCTTC
few,TRBV2,TRBJ1-2,.,CASSVRGGDGYTF,TGTGCCAGCAGTGTGCGGGGAGGAGATGGCTACACCTTC
.,TRBV10-3,TRBJ1-1,.,CAIQGNTEAFF,TGTGCCATTCAGGGTAACACTGAAGCTTTCTTT
.,TRBV6-1,TRBJ1-1,.,CASSSGGLNTEAFF,TGTGCCAGCAGTTCTGGAGGACTAAACACTGAAGCTTTCTTT
.,TRBV6-2/TRBV6-3,TRBJ1-1,.,CASSDWTEIEAFF,TGTGCCAGCAGTGACTGGACTGAAATCGAAGCTTTCTTT